This is a list of T cell receptor beta chains from one sample in a study of blood T cell repertoires in COVID-19. Sequenced by immunoSEQ multiplex PCR; TCRdb stores in-frame clones only, minus some. The sample carries approximately 390,000 clones, about 87% recorded once. The sequenced sample was peripheral blood. Source of these receptors: a woman aged 60-75 years with COVID-19, enrolled during active disease. The CDR3 runs from the conserved cysteine through the conserved F or W. D genes are given only for firm matches. Expanded clones get a size class; other rows say once, few or many, or leave the size out.

clone_size,d_call,j_call,v_call,cdr3_aa,cdr3_nt
-,TRBD1,TRBJ1-3,TRBV9,CASSVGTGVGNTIYF,TGTGCCAGCAGCGTAGGAACAGGGGTGGGAAACACCATATATTTT
-,-,TRBJ2-2,TRBV20-1,CSASQSFRETSGGPIAPGSCFF,-
-,-,TRBJ1-4,TRBV9,CASSSGRGEKLFF,TGTGCCAGCAGCTCCGGACGAGGGGAAAAACTGTTTTTT
once,-,TRBJ2-7,TRBV2,CASSLFYEQYF,TGTGCCAGCAGTCTATTCTACGAGCAGTACTTC
-,TRBD1,TRBJ2-1,TRBV30,CARGPPGQVYNEQFF,TGTGCCCGGGGCCCCCCGGGACAGGTTTACAATGAGCAGTTCTTC
once,TRBD1,TRBJ1-1,TRBV12-3/TRBV12-4,CASSGQGGTEAFF,TGTGCCAGCAGCGGACAGGGGGGGACTGAAGCTTTCTTT
-,-,TRBJ1-3,TRBV19,CASRLPGSENTIYF,TGTGCCAGTAGACTCCCGGGATCCGAAAACACCATATATTTT
-,-,TRBJ2-1,TRBV6-1,CASSGGQGGWSNEQFF,TGTGCCAGCAGTGGCGGACAGGGAGGGTGGAGCAATGAGCAGTTCTTC
once,TRBD1,TRBJ1-4,TRBV9,CASSLKGTVNEKLFF,TGTGCCAGCAGCCTGAAAGGGACAGTTAATGAAAAACTGTTTTTT
-,-,TRBJ1-4,TRBV15,CATSRDRKNLGEKLFF,TGTGCCACCAGCAGAGATCGGAAAAACCTAGGTGAAAAACTGTTTTTT
-,-,TRBJ1-4,TRBV9,CASSVDVDSNEKLFF,TGTGCCAGCAGCGTAGATGTTGACAGTAATGAAAAACTGTTTTTT
-,TRBD2,TRBJ2-3,TRBV6-2/TRBV6-3,CASSYVAGGLPADTQYF,TGTGCCAGCAGTTACGTAGCGGGGGGGCTCCCCGCAGATACGCAGTATTTT
few,-,TRBJ2-2,TRBV4-2,CASSQDAGRANTGELFF,TGTGCCAGCAGCCAAGATGCGGGCAGAGCGAACACCGGGGAGCTGTTTTTT
-,TRBD1,TRBJ2-7,TRBV7-6,CASSLIGTGVDEQYF,TGTGCCAGCAGCTTGATAGGGACAGGGGTCGACGAGCAGTACTTC
-,-,TRBJ1-3,TRBV15,CATSRDPRAGNTIYF,TGTGCCACCAGCAGAGATCCCAGGGCTGGAAACACCATATATTTT
-,-,TRBJ1-3,TRBV28,CASRLQGSGNTIYF,TGTGCCAGCCGCCTCCAGGGATCTGGAAACACCATATATTTT
once,-,TRBJ1-5,TRBV28,CAWSGSNQPQHF,TGTGCCTGGTCAGGGAGCAATCAGCCCCAGCATTTT
-,TRBD2,TRBJ2-3,TRBV3-1/TRBV3-2,CASSTVAGGLHTQYF,TGTGCCAGCAGCACGGTAGCGGGGGGGCTTCATACGCAGTATTTT
-,TRBD2,TRBJ2-7,TRBV5-1,CASSLTSGVTYEQYF,TGCGCCAGCAGCTTGACAAGCGGGGTTACCTACGAGCAGTACTTC
once,-,TRBJ1-2,TRBV19,CASSTLNSPNGYTF,TGTGCCAGTAGTACCCTTAACTCGCCGAATGGCTACACCTTC
-,-,TRBJ2-1,TRBV7-3,CASSLNTESIIQFF,TGTGCCAGCAGCTTAAATACAGAATCCATTATTCAGTTCTTC
-,TRBD1,TRBJ2-7,TRBV16,CASNPGQVGEQYF,TGTGCCAGCAACCCGGGACAGGTGGGAGAGCAGTACTTC
-,TRBD1,TRBJ2-7,TRBV28,CASSLTGIKSYEQYF,TGTGCCAGCAGTTTGACAGGGATAAAAAGCTACGAGCAGTACTTC
-,-,TRBJ1-1,TRBV7-6,CASSLVSQGNTEAFF,TGTGCCAGCAGCTTAGTGTCTCAGGGGAACACTGAAGCTTTCTTT
-,-,TRBJ1-1,TRBV6-6,CASSYARVNTEAFF,TGTGCCAGCAGTTACGCGCGCGTAAACACTGAAGCTTTCTTT
-,-,TRBJ1-1,TRBV5-1,CASRGEGNTEAFF,TGCGCCAGCAGAGGCGAGGGGAACACTGAAGCTTTCTTT
-,TRBD1,TRBJ1-5,TRBV19,CASSMRGQAQFF,TGTGCCAGTAGTATGCGGGGACAGGCCCAGTTTTTT
-,TRBD2,TRBJ2-1,TRBV5-4,CASSLRGGRNEQFF,TGTGCCAGCAGCTTGCGGGGGGGCCGAAATGAGCAGTTCTTC
-,TRBD2,TRBJ2-1,TRBV14,CASSQDRTSGGASNEQFF,TGTGCCAGCAGCCAAGACCGGACTAGCGGGGGGGCCTCCAATGAGCAGTTCTTC
-,TRBD2,TRBJ2-5,TRBV19,CASSPRTLGLAGPQETQYF,TGTGCCAGTAGCCCCCGGACCCTCGGGCTAGCGGGGCCCCAAGAGACCCAGTACTTC
-,-,TRBJ2-7,TRBV13,CASSYNYEQYF,TGTGCCAGCAGCTACAATTACGAGCAGTACTTC
-,TRBD1,TRBJ1-2,TRBV19,CASRTGAYGYTF,TGTGCCAGTCGGACAGGGGCGTATGGCTACACCTTC
-,TRBD1,TRBJ2-7,TRBV5-1,CASSPRQGAQYEQYF,TGCGCCAGCAGCCCCAGACAGGGGGCTCAGTACGAGCAGTACTTC
-,TRBD1,TRBJ1-2,TRBV5-1,CASSFFPGTGSEGYTF,TGCGCCAGCAGCTTTTTCCCCGGGACAGGCAGTGAGGGCTACACCTTC
-,TRBD1,TRBJ2-5,TRBV9,CASSVGQGAETQYF,TGTGCCAGCAGCGTAGGGCAGGGGGCTGAGACCCAGTACTTC
-,TRBD1,TRBJ2-7,TRBV6-1,CASSEAWTGGYEQYF,TGTGCCAGCAGTGAAGCATGGACAGGGGGCTACGAGCAGTACTTC
-,TRBD2,TRBJ2-1,TRBV3-1/TRBV3-2,CASSRALAVRAGEQFF,TGTGCCAGCAGCCGGGCGCTAGCGGTTCGAGCAGGTGAGCAGTTCTTC
-,-,TRBJ1-3,TRBV5-1,CASSFTTGRNTIYF,TGCGCCAGCAGCTTTACTACAGGGAGAAACACCATATATTTT
-,-,TRBJ2-7,TRBV5-1,CASSLYSSYEQYF,TGCGCCAGCAGCCTCTACAGCTCCTACGAGCAGTACTTC
-,TRBD2,TRBJ2-5,TRBV11-2,CASSLLAGVETQYF,TGTGCCAGCAGCCTTCTAGCGGGGGTAGAGACCCAGTACTTC